Below are 20 T cell receptor beta chains sequenced from a single sample in a study of CD8+CD57+ T cells in acquired aplastic anemia (dated by TCRdb to the late 2010s). Data came from an Illumina HiSeq 2000. Genomic DNA was used as template for profiling of TCR beta VDJ combinations and CDR3 sequences. TCRdb reanalyzed the raw reads on its own, using fastp at Q25 for trimming and MiXCR for clone calling, and kept in-frame beta chains. CDR3 protein sequences are deduplicated, and each keeps its most common genes and DNA. Within this sample are fewer than 250,000 distinct CDR3 sequences, with roughly half of them counted one time only. The leading ten clones occupy less than 9% of the sample. Flow cytometry had shown CD8+CD57+ cell expansion in the patients selected for sequencing. Source material: sorted CD4+, CD8+, or CD8+CD57+ T cells (not recorded which) from PBMCs. The receptors were sampled from a human donor with aplastic anemia.

This clonotype was recorded a few times. This sequence may be a read error, since a much larger clone differs from it by one base. The chain combines TRBV7-9 with TRBJ1-1; 8 nucleotides align to TRBD1. Per germline, CDR1 SEHNR and CDR2 FQNEAQ (reference sequence). This CDR3 is 14 amino acids long. This CDR3 reads CASSFQGARTEASF. The CDR3 DNA sequence: TGTGCCAGCAGCTTCCAGGGGGCGCGTACTGAAGCTTCCTTT.

This clonotype came up many times. V usage is TRBV4-3 and J usage is TRBJ1-1; D ambiguous. The V end was cut by 0 bases, the J end by 5 bases, with 13 bases between. There are 15 residues in the CDR3. The V gene's germline CDR1 is LGHNA and CDR2 YSLEER. CDR3: CASSQDLWGGTEAFF. CDR3 DNA: TGCGCCAGCAGCCAAGATCTTTGGGGAGGAACTGAAGCTTTCTTT.

V is TRBV11-1 and J is TRBJ2-7; no clear D gene. This CDR3 has 15 amino acids. Between the trimmed V and J ends, which lost 8 bases and 3 bases, there was a span of 20 bases. The germline V gene has CDR1 SGHAT and CDR2 FQDESV (reference sequence). For the CDR3, the DNA is TGTGCCAGCGGCCGCGACTCATTCGGATACTACGAGCAGTACTTC. Translated: CASGRDSFGYYEQYF.

J is TRBJ1-5 and V is TRBV13, with 7 bases matching TRBD1. This CDR3 has 14 amino acids. V shed 5 bases and J 5 bases; nucleotides not matched to a gene: 6. From germline, CDR1 is PRHDT and CDR2 FYEKMQ (reference sequence). DNA of the CDR3: TGTGCCAGCAGCAAACAGGGGCCCTATCAGCCCCAGCATTTT. Amino acid sequence: CASSKQGPYQPQHF.

The rearrangement uses TRBV28 and TRBJ1-1, with TRBD1 matching 8 bases. The CDR3 is made up of 14 amino acids. Germline values: CDR1 MDHEN, CDR2 SYDVKM. J gave up 4 bases and V 3 bases, and 4 bases lay outside the gene matches. In DNA form, the CDR3 reads TGTGCCAGCAGTTTCCGGACAGGGCGCACTGAAGCTTTCTTT. Translation gives CASSFRTGRTEAFF. Combining the CDR3 with reference TRBV28 and TRBJ1-1 gives the whole variable domain DVKVTQSSRYLVKRTGEKVFLECVQDMDHENMFWYRQDPGLGLRLIYFSYDVKMKEKGDIPEGYSVSREKKERFSLILESASTNQTSMYLCASSFRTGRTEAFFGQGTRLTVV.

This clonotype appeared a few times. The gene calls are TRBV27 and TRBJ1-1, with no clear D. CDR3 length equals 13 residues. Trimming stripped 6 bases from V and 3 bases from J, with 11 bases between. Germline values: CDR1 MNHEY, CDR2 SMNVEV (reference sequence). CDR3 region: CASRLGPYTEAFF. The CDR3 nucleotides read TGTGCCAGCAGACTGGGTCCTTACACTGAAGCTTTCTTT.

This clonotype occurred once. The chain employs TRBV5-1 and TRBJ2-7; 8 bases match TRBD1. V trimming: 5 bases; J trimming: 6 bases; junction bases outside the gene matches: 7. The CDR3 runs 13 residues. Germline CDR1 SGHRS, CDR2 YFSETQ. CDR3 residues: CASSPGGRGEQYV. CDR3 nucleotides: TGCGCCAGCAGTCCAGGGGGCCGGGGCGAGCAGTACGTC.

As for this clonotype: This CDR3 fails to terminate in the conserved phenylalanine or tryptophan, so it likely reflects a read error. The DNA is left out, because the CDR3 cannot be placed on it with certainty; the CDR3 is given as TCRdb lists it. The chain recombines TRBV7-9 with TRBJ2-3; TRBD2 was called by the table and not checked on the DNA. The germline gives CDR1 SEHNR, CDR2 FQNEAQ (reference sequence). The CDR3 is 9 amino acids long, termini counted. The CDR3 sequence: CASSRFERE.

This clonotype has at least ten counts. This sequence joins TRBV24-1 and TRBJ2-2; no definite D call. V lost 5 bases to trimming and J lost 6 bases, with 6 bases between them. The CDR3 extends over 12 amino acids. Germline assignment: CDR1 KGHDR and CDR2 SFDVKD. As DNA, the CDR3 is TGTGCCACCAGTGTAGCATCCGGGGAGCTGTTTTTT. Translated, it gives CATSVASGELFF.

The V and J genes are TRBV15 and TRBJ1-2; 8 positions match TRBD1. The CDR3 contains 14 residues. CDR1 and CDR2 (germline): LNHNV, YYDKDF (reference sequence). Trimming took 5 bases from V and 7 from J; bases not matched to a gene: 9. The CDR3 sequence is CATSVDRGNFGYTF. As DNA, the CDR3 is TGTGCCACCAGCGTAGACAGGGGCAATTTTGGCTACACCTTC. Combining the CDR3 with reference TRBV15 and TRBJ1-2 gives the whole variable domain DAMVIQNPRYQVTQFGKPVTLSCSQTLNHNVMYWYQQKSSQAPKLLFHYYDKDFNNEADTPDNFQSRRPNTSFCFLDIRSPGLGDTAMYLCATSVDRGNFGYTFGSGTRLTVV.

This chain uses TRBV20-1 with TRBJ1-2; 7 nucleotides align to TRBD1. The junction had 10 bases not matched to a gene; V was cut back by 6 bases and J by 6 bases. This CDR3 is built from 13 residues. Germline-derived CDR1 and CDR2 are DFQATT and SNEGSKA (reference sequence). CDR3 sequence reads: CSATTDRIDGYTF. The CDR3 nucleotides read TGCAGTGCCACAACGGACAGGATTGATGGCTACACCTTC.

Ten or more counts support this clonotype. The gene calls are TRBV9 and TRBJ2-3; TRBD2 matches 9 bases. Germline CDR1 is SGDLS and CDR2 is YYNGEE. The CDR3 covers 15 residues. With V trimmed by 0 bases and J by 5 bases, 4 bases remained unmatched. This chain's CDR3 is CASSVVRGGIDTQYF. DNA of the CDR3: TGTGCCAGCAGCGTAGTGCGGGGGGGTATAGATACGCAGTATTTT.

As to this clonotype: This could be a read error, since a much larger clone is one nucleotide away. The gene calls are TRBV25-1 and TRBJ1-6; D might be TRBD1 (5 bases). Per the germline V gene, CDR1 is MGHDK and CDR2 is SYGVNS. This CDR3 has 13 amino acids. Trimming pared 4 bases from V and 10 bases from J, leaving 11 bases between. CDR3 DNA sequence: TGTGCCAGCAGTGCAGGGCCGAAGTCACCCCTCCACTTT. Protein sequence: CASSAGPKSPLHF.

CDR3: CSARERLGDGYTF. In nucleotides, the CDR3 is TGCAGTGCTAGAGAGCGATTGGGGGATGGCTACACCTTC. V and J are TRBV20-1 and TRBJ1-2; a weak D match, TRBD1 (5 bases). The V gene lost 0 bases and the J gene lost 6 bases, with 11 bases spanning the gap. This CDR3 comprises 13 residues. Per the germline V gene, CDR1 is DFQATT and CDR2 is SNEGSKA (reference sequence).

The rearrangement uses TRBV9 and TRBJ2-2, with no clear D. This CDR3 comprises 14 residues. V shed 4 bases and J shed 3 bases, with 10 bases lying between them. Germline CDR1 and CDR2: SGDLS and YYNGEE. Here the CDR3 reads CASSPVIYTGELFF. The CDR3 nucleotides are TGTGCCAGCAGCCCCGTGATATACACCGGGGAGCTGTTTTTT.

This clonotype has just one count. The chain recombines TRBV15 with TRBJ1-2; no reliable D call. Germline V gene data show CDR1 as LNHNV and CDR2 as YYDKDF (reference sequence). Trimming left V 1 base short and J 0 bases short, with 6 bases between. CDR3 length: 14 residues. The CDR3 here is CATSRAPANYGYTF. The CDR3 DNA reads as TGTGCCACCAGCAGAGCCCCAGCTAACTATGGCTACACCTTC.

This chain joins TRBV10-3 and TRBJ2-7; 7 bases align to TRBD1. From germline, CDR1 is ENHRY and CDR2 SYGVKD. V gave up 6 bases and J gave up 5 bases; unmatched junction bases: 7. The length of the CDR3 is 13 residues. CDR3 loop: CAIRVTGAHEQYF. The CDR3 DNA reads as TGTGCCATCAGGGTAACAGGGGCCCACGAGCAGTACTTC.

This clonotype appeared many times. The gene calls are TRBV14 and TRBJ2-7; TRBD2 agrees at 9 bases. Germline values: CDR1 SGHDN, CDR2 FVKESK. The CDR3 has 16 amino acids. The V and J ends lost 4 bases and 1 base, in that order; junction bases with no gene match: 8. DNA of the CDR3: TGTGCCAGCAGCCCGTCAGGTAGCGGGAGATCCTACGAGCAGTACTTC. This encodes CASSPSGSGRSYEQYF.

This clonotype was counted at least ten times. This sequence joins TRBV30 and TRBJ1-6; D ambiguous. Per germline, CDR1 GTSNPN and CDR2 SVGIG (reference sequence). V dropped 2 bases and J dropped 5 bases, with 7 bases sitting between them. There are 13 residues in the CDR3. The CDR3 DNA reads as TGTGCCTGGAGTAACGGGGATAATTCACCCCTCCACTTT. Its translation: CAWSNGDNSPLHF.

The chain uses TRBV29-1 and TRBJ1-2, with 8 bases aligning to TRBD1. Germline V lookup: CDR1 SQVTM, CDR2 ANQGSEA. The V gene end was trimmed by 7 bases and the J gene end by 4 bases; junction bases not matched to a gene: 8. This CDR3 spans 13 amino acids. The DNA of the CDR3 is TGCAGCGCTCCGGACAGGGAGATCTATGGCTACACCTTC. It specifies CSAPDREIYGYTF. The full variable domain, with the rest looked up from reference TRBV29-1 and TRBJ1-2, is SAVISQKPSRDICQRGTSLTIQCQVDSQVTMMFWYRQQPGQSLTLIATANQGSEATYESGFVIDKFPISRPNLTFSTLTVSNMSPEDSSIYLCSAPDREIYGYTFGSGTRLTVV.